The 11 T cell receptor beta chains reported below all come from one sample, sequenced in a study of human T cells and chemical hapten exposure. Noted time point: pre-sensitization, week 0. The treatment here: therapeutic diphenylcyclopropenone sensitization with weekly scalp DPC. TCRdb reanalysed the RACE reads using MiXCR and keeps one entry per CDR3 protein. The sample shows 40,000 to 50,000 distinct CDR3 sequences, 9.5% to 15% of them seen only once. The sample consisted of whole blood, taken in connection with sensitization to the hapten diphenylcyclopropenone (DPC). The receptor set was obtained from a woman aged 25-40 years with alopecia areata. Some clones in this sample may be carry-over from other donors' samples.

This clonotype was counted at least ten times. The V and J genes are TRBV20-1 and TRBJ1-2; 8 positions agree with TRBD1. The CDR3 covers 12 residues. Unmatched junction bases numbered 2, after V lost 6 bases and J lost 2 bases. Germline lookup yields CDR1 DFQATT and CDR2 SNEGSKA (reference sequence). The CDR3 region is CSADRANYGYTF. Written as DNA, the CDR3 is TGCAGTGCGGACAGGGCCAACTATGGCTACACCTTC.

This clonotype was counted a few times. The chain carries TRBV6-2 or TRBV6-3 and TRBJ2-3; D is unresolved. V was shortened by 6 bases and J by 6 bases, with 13 bases between the two germline ends. CDR3 length: 13 amino acids. The germline V gene has CDR1 MNHEY and CDR2 SVGEGT. CDR3 residues: CASRGDRADTQYF. The CDR3 coding sequence is TGTGCCAGCAGGGGTGATCGGGCCGATACGCAGTATTTT.

The V and J genes are TRBV29-1 and TRBJ1-4; weak D call: TRBD1 (6 bases). Germline values: CDR1 SQVTM, CDR2 ANQGSEA. V was clipped by 6 bases and J by 7 bases, with 15 bases between them. The CDR3 runs 13 residues. CDR3 coding DNA: TGCAGCGTCAAAGGGGGGGGCGGTGAAAAACTGTTTTTT. Translation: CSVKGGGGEKLFF.

This clonotype was counted many times. V and J are TRBV10-3 and TRBJ2-3; D could derive from TRBD1 or TRBD2 (5 bases each). V lost 8 bases and J 5 bases, leaving 8 bases between the germline ends. The CDR3 runs 11 residues. The V gene's germline CDR1 is ENHRY and CDR2 SYGVKD. The CDR3 sequence is CAIFGGDTQYF. CDR3 DNA sequence: TGTGCCATCTTTGGGGGAGATACGCAGTATTTT.

The chain has TRBV9 and TRBJ1-1; TRBD1 is a possible D gene (6 bases). The V gene's germline CDR1 is SGDLS and CDR2 YYNGEE. CDR3 length: 12 residues. Trimming stripped 2 bases from V and 6 bases from J, with 8 bases between. CDR3 DNA: TGTGCCAGCAGCGTCAGGGGCTCTGAAGCTTTCTTT. It translates to CASSVRGSEAFF.

This chain connects TRBV27 to TRBJ2-1; no definite D call. This CDR3 spans 15 amino acids. Germline V gene data show CDR1 as MNHEY and CDR2 as SMNVEV (reference sequence). V was pared by 0 bases and J by 2 bases, with 8 bases between. CDR3 protein: CASSLSAATYNEQFF. The CDR3 DNA follows: TGTGCCAGCAGTTTATCTGCGGCTACCTACAATGAGCAGTTCTTC.

The sample holds many counts of this clonotype. This sequence joins TRBV4-3 and TRBJ2-6; perhaps D is TRBD1 or TRBD2 (5 bases each). Trimming left V 4 bases short and J 0 bases short, with 7 bases between. The CDR3 has 15 amino acids. Germline loops: CDR1 LGHNA, CDR2 YSLEER. The CDR3 nucleotides are TGCGCCAGCAGCCTGAGGGGCTCTGGGGCCAACGTCCTGACTTTC. It encodes CASSLRGSGANVLTF.

In its sample, this clonotype was seen a few times. V usage is TRBV6-2 or TRBV6-3 and J usage is TRBJ1-2, with TRBD1 matching over 10 bases. Germline assignment: CDR1 MNHEY and CDR2 SVGEGT. The CDR3 is made up of 15 amino acids. The J segment lost 5 bases and the V segment lost 4 bases, leaving 7 bases of the junction unmatched. CDR3 amino acids: CASSFDRGLSYGYTF. CDR3 sequence (DNA): TGTGCCAGCAGTTTCGACAGGGGGCTGTCTTATGGCTACACCTTC.

This clonotype was counted ten times or more. The chain couples TRBV7-9 to TRBJ2-7; D gene uncertain. This CDR3 spans 13 amino acids. The germline CDR1 and CDR2 sequences are SEHNR and FQNEAQ (reference sequence). V lost 2 bases, J lost 3 bases, and 8 bases lay in between. The CDR3 coding sequence is TGTGCCAGCAGCTTATTAGCCGGCTACGAGCAGTACTTC. As protein: CASSLLAGYEQYF.

There are a few counts of this clonotype. The chain carries TRBV20-1 and TRBJ2-7, with 7 bases identical to TRBD2. Germline CDR1 is DFQATT and CDR2 is SNEGSKA (reference sequence). CDR3 length: 14 residues. J gave up 4 bases and V 5 bases, and 11 bases lay outside the gene matches. The CDR3: CSALDPGGSYEQYF. The CDR3 coding sequence is TGCAGTGCTTTGGACCCCGGGGGGTCTTACGAGCAGTACTTC.

This clonotype showed up many times. V usage is TRBV6-6 and J usage is TRBJ2-7; TRBD2 agrees at 8 bases. The V segment lost 6 bases and the J segment 0 bases; nucleotides outside the gene matches: 4. Germline values: CDR1 MNHNY, CDR2 SVGAGI (reference sequence). CDR3 length: 14 residues. In DNA form, the CDR3 reads TGTGCCAGCAGGGGAAGCGGGAGCTCCTACGAGCAGTACTTC. It specifies CASRGSGSSYEQYF.